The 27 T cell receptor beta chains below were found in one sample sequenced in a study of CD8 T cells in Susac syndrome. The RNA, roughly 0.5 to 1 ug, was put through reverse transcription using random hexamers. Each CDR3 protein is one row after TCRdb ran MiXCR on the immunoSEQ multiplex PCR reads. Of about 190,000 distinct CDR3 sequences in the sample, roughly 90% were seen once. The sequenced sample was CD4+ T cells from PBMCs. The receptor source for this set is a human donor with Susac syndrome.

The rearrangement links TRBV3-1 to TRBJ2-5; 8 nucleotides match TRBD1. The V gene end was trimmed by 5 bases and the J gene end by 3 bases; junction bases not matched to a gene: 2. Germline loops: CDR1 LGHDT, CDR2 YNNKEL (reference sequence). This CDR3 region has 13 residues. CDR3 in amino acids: CASSADREETQYF. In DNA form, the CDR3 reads TGTGCCAGCAGCGCGGACAGGGAAGAGACCCAGTACTTC.

CDR3 nucleotide sequence: TGTGCCAGCCTCGACAATCTCGGGGCCCAAGAGACCCAGTACTTC. Its protein product is CASLDNLGAQETQYF. The chain joins TRBV5-8 to TRBJ2-5; perhaps D is TRBD1 or TRBD2 (5 bases each). Germline V gene data show CDR1 as SGHTS and CDR2 as YDEGEE. V was clipped by 7 bases and J by 1 base, with 17 bases between them. CDR3 length equals 15 residues.

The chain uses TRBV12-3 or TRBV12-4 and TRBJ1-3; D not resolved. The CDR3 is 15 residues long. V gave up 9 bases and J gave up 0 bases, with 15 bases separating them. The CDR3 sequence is CASLARPDSGNTIYF. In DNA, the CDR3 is TGTGCCAGTCTCGCAAGGCCGGACTCTGGAAACACCATATATTTT.

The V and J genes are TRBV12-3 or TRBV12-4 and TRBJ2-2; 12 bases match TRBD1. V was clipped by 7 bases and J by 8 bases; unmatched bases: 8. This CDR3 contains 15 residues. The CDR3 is CASTPGQGAVGELFF. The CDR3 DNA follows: TGTGCCAGCACCCCGGGACAGGGGGCGGTTGGGGAGCTGTTTTTT.

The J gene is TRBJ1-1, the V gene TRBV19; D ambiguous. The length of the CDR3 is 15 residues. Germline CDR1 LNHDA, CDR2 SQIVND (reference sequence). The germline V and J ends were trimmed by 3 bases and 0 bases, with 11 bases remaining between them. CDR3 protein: CASSMRSFMNTEAFF. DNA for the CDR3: TGTGCCAGTAGTATGAGGTCCTTCATGAACACTGAAGCTTTCTTT. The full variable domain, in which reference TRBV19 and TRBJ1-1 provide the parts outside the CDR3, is DGGITQSPKYLFRKEGQNVTLSCEQNLNHDAMYWYRQDPGQGLRLIYYSQIVNDFQKGDIAEGYSVSREKKESFPLTVTSAQKNPTAFYLCASSMRSFMNTEAFFGQGTRLTVV.

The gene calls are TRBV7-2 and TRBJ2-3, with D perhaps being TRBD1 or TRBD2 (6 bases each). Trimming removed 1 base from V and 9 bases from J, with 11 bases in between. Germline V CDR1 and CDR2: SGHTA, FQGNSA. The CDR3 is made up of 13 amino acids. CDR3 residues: CASSLDEGGTQYF. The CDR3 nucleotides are TGTGCCAGCAGCTTAGATGAGGGGGGAACGCAGTATTTT.

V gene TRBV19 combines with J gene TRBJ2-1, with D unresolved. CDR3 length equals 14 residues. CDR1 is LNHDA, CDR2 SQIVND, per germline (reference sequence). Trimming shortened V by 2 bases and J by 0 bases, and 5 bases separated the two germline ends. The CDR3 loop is CASSIISSYNEQFF. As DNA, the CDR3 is TGTGCCAGTAGTATAATCAGCTCCTACAATGAGCAGTTCTTC.

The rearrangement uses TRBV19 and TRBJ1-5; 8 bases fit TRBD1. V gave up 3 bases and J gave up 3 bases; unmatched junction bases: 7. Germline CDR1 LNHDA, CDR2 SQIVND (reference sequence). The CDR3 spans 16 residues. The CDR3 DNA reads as TGTGCCAGTAGTATCCTCGGCAGGGGGCACAATCAGCCCCAGCATTTT. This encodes CASSILGRGHNQPQHF.

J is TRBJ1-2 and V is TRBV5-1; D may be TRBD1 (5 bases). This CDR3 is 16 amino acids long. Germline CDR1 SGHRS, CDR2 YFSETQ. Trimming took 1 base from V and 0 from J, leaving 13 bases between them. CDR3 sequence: CASSLQGGLTNYGYTF. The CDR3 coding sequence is TGCGCCAGCAGCTTGCAGGGAGGCCTAACTAACTATGGCTACACCTTC.

The CDR3 sequence is CASSPPGPVTDTQYF. CDR3 sequence (DNA): TGCGCCAGCAGCCCACCGGGACCGGTCACAGATACGCAGTATTTT. This chain joins TRBV5-1 and TRBJ2-3; D is perhaps TRBD1 or TRBD2 (5 bases each). With 4 bases removed from V and 2 bases from J, the gap between germline ends came to 14 bases. CDR1 is SGHRS and CDR2 is YFSETQ in the germline V gene. The CDR3 sequence is 15 residues long. Supplemented by reference TRBV5-1 and TRBJ2-3, the full variable domain reads KAGVTQTPRYLIKTRGQQVTLSCSPISGHRSVSWYQQTPGQGLQFLFEYFSETQRNKGNFPGRFSGRQFSNSRSEMNVSTLELGDSALYLCASSPPGPVTDTQYFGPGTRLTVL.

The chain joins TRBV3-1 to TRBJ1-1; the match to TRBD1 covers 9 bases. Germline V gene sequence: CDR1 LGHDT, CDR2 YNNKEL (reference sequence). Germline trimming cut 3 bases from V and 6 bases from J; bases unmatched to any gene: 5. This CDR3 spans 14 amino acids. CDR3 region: CASSQGQGKPEAFF. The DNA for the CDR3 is TGTGCCAGCAGCCAGGGACAGGGCAAGCCTGAAGCTTTCTTT.

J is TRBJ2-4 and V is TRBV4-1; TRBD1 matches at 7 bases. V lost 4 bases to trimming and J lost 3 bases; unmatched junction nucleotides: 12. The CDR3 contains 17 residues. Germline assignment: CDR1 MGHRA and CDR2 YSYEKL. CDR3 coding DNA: TGCGCCAGCAGCCGGGGACGAGGGGGCTTAGGCAAAAACATTCAGTACTTC. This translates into CASSRGRGGLGKNIQYF.

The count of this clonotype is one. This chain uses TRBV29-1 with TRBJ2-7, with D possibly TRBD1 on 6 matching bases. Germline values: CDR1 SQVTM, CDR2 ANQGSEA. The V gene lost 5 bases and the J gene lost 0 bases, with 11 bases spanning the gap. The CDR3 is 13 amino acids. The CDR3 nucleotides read TGCAGCGTTTGGGGGCGAAGCTCCTACGAGCAGTACTTC. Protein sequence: CSVWGRSSYEQYF.

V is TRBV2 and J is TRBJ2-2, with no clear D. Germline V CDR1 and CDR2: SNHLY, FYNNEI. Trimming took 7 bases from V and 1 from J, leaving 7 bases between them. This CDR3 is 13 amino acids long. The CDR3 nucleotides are TGTGCCAGCAAAAGACAGAACACCGGGGAGCTGTTTTTT. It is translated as CASKRQNTGELFF.

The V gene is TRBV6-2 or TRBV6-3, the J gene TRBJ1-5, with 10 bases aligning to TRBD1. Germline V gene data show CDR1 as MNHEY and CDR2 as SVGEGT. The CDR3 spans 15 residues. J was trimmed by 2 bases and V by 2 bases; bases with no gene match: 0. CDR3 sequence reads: CASSYGTGGNQPQHF. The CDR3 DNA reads TGTGCCAGCAGTTACGGGACAGGGGGCAATCAGCCCCAGCATTTT.

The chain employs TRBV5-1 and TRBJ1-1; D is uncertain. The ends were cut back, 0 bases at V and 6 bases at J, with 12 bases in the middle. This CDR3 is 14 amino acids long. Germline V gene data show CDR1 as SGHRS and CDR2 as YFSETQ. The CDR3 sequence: CASSLDIQGAEAFF. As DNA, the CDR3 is TGCGCCAGCAGCTTGGACATCCAAGGCGCTGAAGCTTTCTTT.

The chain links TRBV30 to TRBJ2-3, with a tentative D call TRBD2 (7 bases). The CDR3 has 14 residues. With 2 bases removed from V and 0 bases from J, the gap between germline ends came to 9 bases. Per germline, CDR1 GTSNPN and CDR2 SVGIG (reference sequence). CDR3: CAWSKGGSTDTQYF. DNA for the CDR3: TGTGCCTGGAGTAAGGGGGGGAGCACAGATACGCAGTATTTT.

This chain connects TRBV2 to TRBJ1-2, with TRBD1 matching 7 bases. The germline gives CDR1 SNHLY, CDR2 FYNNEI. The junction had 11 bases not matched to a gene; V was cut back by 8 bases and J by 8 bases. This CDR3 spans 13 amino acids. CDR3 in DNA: TGTGCCAGCCGATGGGAGGGGGCGAGGGGCTACACCTTC. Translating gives CASRWEGARGYTF.

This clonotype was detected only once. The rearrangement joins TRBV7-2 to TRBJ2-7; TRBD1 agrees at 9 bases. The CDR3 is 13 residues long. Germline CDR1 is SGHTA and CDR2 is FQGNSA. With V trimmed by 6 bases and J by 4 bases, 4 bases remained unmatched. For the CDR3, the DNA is TGTGCCAGCAGACAGGGGGCTACGTACGAGCAGTACTTC. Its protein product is CASRQGATYEQYF.

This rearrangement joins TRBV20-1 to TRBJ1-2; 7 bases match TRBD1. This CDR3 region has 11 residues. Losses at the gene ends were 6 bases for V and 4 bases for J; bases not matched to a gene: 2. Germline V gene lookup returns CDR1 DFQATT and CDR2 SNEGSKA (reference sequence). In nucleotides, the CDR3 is TGCAGTGCGACAGGGTTCTATGGCTACACCTTC. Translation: CSATGFYGYTF.

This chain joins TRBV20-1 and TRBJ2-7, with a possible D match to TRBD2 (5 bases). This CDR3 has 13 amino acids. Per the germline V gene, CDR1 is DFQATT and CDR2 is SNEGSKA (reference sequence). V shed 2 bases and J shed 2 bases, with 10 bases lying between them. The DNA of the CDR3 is TGCAGTGCTAGATCGGACTTAACCTACGAGCAGTACTTC. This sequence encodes CSARSDLTYEQYF.

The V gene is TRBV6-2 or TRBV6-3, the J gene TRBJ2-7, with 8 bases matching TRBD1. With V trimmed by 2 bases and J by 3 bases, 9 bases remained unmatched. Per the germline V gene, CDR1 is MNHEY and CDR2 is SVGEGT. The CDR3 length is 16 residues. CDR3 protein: CASSYTLGQGFYEQYF. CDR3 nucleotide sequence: TGTGCCAGCAGTTACACGCTCGGACAGGGTTTCTACGAGCAGTACTTC.

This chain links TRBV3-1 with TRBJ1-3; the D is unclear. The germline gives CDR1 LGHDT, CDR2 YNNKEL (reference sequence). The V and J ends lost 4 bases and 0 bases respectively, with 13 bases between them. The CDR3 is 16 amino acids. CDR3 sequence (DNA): TGTGCCAGCAGCCGATCAGAACTGAGCTCTGGAAACACCATATATTTT. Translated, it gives CASSRSELSSGNTIYF. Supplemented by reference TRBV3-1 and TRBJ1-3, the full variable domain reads DTAVSQTPKYLVTQMGNDKSIKCEQNLGHDTMYWYKQDSKKFLKIMFSYNNKELIINETVPNRFSPKSPDKAHLNLHINSLELGDSAVYFCASSRSELSSGNTIYFGEGSWLTVV.

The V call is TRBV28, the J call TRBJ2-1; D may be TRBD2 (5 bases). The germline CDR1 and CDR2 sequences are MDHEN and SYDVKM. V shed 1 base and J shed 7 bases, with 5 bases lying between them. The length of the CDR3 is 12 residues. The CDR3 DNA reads TGTGCCAGCAGTTTATCGGGGAATGAGCAGTTCTTC. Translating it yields CASSLSGNEQFF. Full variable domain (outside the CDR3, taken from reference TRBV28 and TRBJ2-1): DVKVTQSSRYLVKRTGEKVFLECVQDMDHENMFWYRQDPGLGLRLIYFSYDVKMKEKGDIPEGYSVSREKKERFSLILESASTNQTSMYLCASSLSGNEQFFGPGTRLTVL.

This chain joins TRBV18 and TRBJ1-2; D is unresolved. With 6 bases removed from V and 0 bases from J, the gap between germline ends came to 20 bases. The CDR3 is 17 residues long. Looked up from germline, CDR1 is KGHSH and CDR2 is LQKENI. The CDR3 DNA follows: TGTGCCAGCTCTCCCATTCTCGGACGGACTTCTAACTATGGCTACACCTTC. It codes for CASSPILGRTSNYGYTF.

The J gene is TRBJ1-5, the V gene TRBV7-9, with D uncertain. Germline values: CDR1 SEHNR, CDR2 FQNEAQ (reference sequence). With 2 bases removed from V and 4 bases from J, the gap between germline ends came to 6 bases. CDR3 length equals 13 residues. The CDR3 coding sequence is TGTGCCAGCAGCTTAAGGGCAAATCAGCCCCAGCATTTT. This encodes CASSLRANQPQHF.

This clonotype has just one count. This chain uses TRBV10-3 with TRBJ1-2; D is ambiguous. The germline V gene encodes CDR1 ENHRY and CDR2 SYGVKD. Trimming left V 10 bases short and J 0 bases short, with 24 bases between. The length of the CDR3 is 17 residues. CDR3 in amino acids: CATSRQRADSANYGYTF. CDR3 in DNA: TGTGCCACAAGCAGGCAGAGGGCCGATTCAGCTAACTATGGCTACACCTTC.